The subject of this entry is one TCR beta chain. Its antigen is not known. It was with 60 Vbeta and 13 Jbeta primers that the PCR ran. TCRdb keeps only in-frame clones here, not all; method: immunoSEQ multiplex PCR. Of 130,000 or so clones in the sample, 70% to 80% were seen once. In germline, CDR1 is MNHEY, CDR2 SVGAGI. The V and J ends lost 6 bases and 6 bases, in that order; junction bases with no gene match: 10. CDR3 length: 14 amino acids. This sample was included in a study of cytomegalovirus exposure and HLA in healthy donors. Findings of the study overall: A further, later analysis showed that HLA-associated TCR beta chains (compared with equally common others) were more clonally expanded. In vitro, three CMV-associated chains proved specific for CMV antigens.

This TCR came from a woman aged 55-69 years in good health and CMV-seronegative. This chain connects TRBV6-5 to TRBJ1-2, with TRBD1 matching over 7 bases. The sample was PBMCs. Here the CDR3 reads CASRPTGRRDGYTF. The CDR3 DNA follows: TGTGCCAGCAGGCCGACAGGGCGGAGGGATGGCTACACCTTC.